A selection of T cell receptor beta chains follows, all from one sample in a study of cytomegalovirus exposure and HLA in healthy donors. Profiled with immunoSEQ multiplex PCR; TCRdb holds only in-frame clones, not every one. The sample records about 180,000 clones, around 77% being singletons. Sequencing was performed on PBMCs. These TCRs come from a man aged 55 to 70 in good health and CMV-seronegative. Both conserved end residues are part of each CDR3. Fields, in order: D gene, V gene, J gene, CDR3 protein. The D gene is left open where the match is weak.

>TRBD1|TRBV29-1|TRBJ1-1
CSVEDPWGDREAFF
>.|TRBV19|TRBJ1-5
CASSSPGGNQPQHF
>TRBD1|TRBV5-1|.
CASSLTGGGIHEQYF
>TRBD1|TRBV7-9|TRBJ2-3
CASSEALGQGSTDTQYF
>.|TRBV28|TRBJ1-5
CASSFRSSNQPQHF
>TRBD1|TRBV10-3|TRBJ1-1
CAISEKGQGQGKAFF
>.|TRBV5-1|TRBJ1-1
CASSLDPGYPEAFF
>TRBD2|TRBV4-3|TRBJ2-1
CASSQGPGAQREGRNEQFF
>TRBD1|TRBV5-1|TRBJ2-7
CASSFGQAVNEQYF
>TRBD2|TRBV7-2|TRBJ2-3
CASTKAGYPTDTQYF
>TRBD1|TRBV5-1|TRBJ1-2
CASSPPSDREGGYTF
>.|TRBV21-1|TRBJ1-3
CASSKRDSWSSGNTIYF
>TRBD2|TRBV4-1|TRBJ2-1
CASSQEVNLAGGFNEQFF
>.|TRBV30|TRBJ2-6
CAWRRGPSGANVLTF
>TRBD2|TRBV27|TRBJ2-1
CASSFIKERLAPNEQFF
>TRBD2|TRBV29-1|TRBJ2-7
CSVNSLSGLNNEQYF
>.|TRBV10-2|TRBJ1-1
CASSATGTEAFF
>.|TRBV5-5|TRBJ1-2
CASSFWATGYTF
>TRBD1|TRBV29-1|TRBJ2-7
CSGGQGYEQYF
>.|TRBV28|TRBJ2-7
CASSPRGAGPYEQYF
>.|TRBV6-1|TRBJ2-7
CASSERGYEQYF
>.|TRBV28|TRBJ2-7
CASSLIVGRGEQYF
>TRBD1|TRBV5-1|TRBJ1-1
CASSLRTGDNTEAFF
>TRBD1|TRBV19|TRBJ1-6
CASSMQGAQGSYNSPLHF
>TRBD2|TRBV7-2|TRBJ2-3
CASSLGGRSTDTQYF
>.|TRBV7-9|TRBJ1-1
CASSPQTGGTEAFF
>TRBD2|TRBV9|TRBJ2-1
CASSERTSEVFNEQFF
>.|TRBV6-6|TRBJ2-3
CASSHHTGTSTDTQYF
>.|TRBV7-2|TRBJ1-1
CASSLVGSGEAFF
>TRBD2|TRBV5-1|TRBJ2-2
CASSLLWTSGSTRENTGELFF
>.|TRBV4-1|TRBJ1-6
CASSQGGRPYNSPLNF
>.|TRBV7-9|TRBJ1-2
CASSLVSQRGYPF
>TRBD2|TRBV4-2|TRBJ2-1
CASSQGGGAVAGGAYNEQFF
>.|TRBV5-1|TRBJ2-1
CASRSAYSSYNEQFF
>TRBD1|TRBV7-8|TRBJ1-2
CASSDGTGGGFGYTF
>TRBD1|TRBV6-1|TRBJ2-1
CASSEEGQGFTEQFF
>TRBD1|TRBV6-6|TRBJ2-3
CASRIQGEITDTQYF
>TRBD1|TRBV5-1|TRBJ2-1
CASSSTGGTYNEQFF
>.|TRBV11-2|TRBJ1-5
CTSSLHAGKQPQHF
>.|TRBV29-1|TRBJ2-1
CSVEDSQRRYNEQFF
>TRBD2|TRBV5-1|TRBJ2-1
CASSLPSGSGYNEQFF
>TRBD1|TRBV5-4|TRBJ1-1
CASSGQGAPNTEAFF
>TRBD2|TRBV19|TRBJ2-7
CASSETSVSYEQYF
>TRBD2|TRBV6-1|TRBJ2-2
CASSERWGGRANTGELFF
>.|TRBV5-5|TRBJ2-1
CASSPRTTNNNEQFF
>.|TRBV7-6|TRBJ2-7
CASSLDYPHAGKGSSDEQYF
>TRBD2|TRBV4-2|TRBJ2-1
CASSQDHRSSGRAVFEQFF
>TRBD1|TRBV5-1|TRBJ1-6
CASSFGQAYNSPLNF
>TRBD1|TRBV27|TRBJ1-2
CASSSIFSQGAIYGYTF
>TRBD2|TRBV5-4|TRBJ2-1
CASSTNSGSSYNEQFF
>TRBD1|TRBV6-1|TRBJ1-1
CASSGSQGVHTEAFF
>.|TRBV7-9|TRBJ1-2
CASSSRETLNYGYTF
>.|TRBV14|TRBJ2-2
CASSRDRSYTGELFF
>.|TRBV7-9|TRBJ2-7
CASSSPKGPASYEQYF
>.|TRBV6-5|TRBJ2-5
CASSSQYETQYF
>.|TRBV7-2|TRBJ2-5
CASSPLQETQYF
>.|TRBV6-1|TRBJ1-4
CASNPGKGEKLFF